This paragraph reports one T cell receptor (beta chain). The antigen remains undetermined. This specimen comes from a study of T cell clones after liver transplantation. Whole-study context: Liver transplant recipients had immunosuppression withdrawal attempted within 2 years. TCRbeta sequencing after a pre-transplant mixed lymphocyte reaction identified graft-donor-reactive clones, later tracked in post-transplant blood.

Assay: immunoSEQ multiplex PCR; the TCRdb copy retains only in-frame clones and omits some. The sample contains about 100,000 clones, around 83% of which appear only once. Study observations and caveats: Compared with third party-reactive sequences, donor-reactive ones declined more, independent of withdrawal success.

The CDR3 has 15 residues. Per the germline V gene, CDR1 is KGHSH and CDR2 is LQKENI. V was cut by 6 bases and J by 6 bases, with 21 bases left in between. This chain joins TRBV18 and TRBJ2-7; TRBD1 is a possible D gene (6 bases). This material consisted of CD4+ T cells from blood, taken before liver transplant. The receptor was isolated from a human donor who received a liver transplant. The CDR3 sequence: CASSPITGKLGEQYF. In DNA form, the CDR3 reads TGTGCCAGCTCTCCCATTACAGGGAAGTTAGGCGAGCAGTACTTC.